This TCR beta chain was found in a study of cytomegalovirus exposure and HLA in healthy donors (dated by TCRdb to between 2016 and 2019). The study in broad terms: The roughly 650 repertoires of the first cohort and the 120 validation repertoires were produced on the same platform, according to a later analysis. To predict cytomegalovirus infection status, the study combined high-throughput TCR immunosequencing, statistical association of individual TCRs with disease status, and machine learning. The study aimed to test whether signatures of past pathogen exposure could be identified by cataloging public T cell receptors. A separate validation cohort of roughly 130 different subjects was used in addition to the approximately 610-subject first cohort. What the authors observed across the whole study: All 120 or so repertoires were used to score co-occurrence in the validation cohort in a later analysis, because that analysis had no HLA typing for the cohort. Three of the identified cytomegalovirus-associated TCR beta chains were confirmed in vitro to be specific for cytomegalovirus antigens. While some public TCRs were present in many individuals, most TCR sequences turned up only very rarely across donors. In a later analysis, TCRs clustered in the first cohort were found to also tend to co-occur in the 120 validation repertoires, with approximately 95% of cluster scores above 0. It was suggested by the authors that the approach could potentially be generalized to other disease states and immunological phenotypes. The classifier was reported to diagnose cytomegalovirus status with high specificity and sensitivity in both the original cohort and the validation cohort. The study listed 170 or so TCR beta chains as associated with cytomegalovirus.

Taken from the germline V gene, the CDR1 and CDR2 loops are MDHEN and SYDVKM. A distance of 13 bases separates the germline ends of V and J, which lose 4 bases and 12 bases respectively. The CDR3 numbers 12 residues from cysteine through phenylalanine. The sequence is cut down to CDR3 DNA, 36 bases in frame from base 1. A note on this clone: Its recognized antigen is unknown. The sample holds no much larger clone one base away, and base qualities are not on file.

The method behind the library was the immunoSEQ multiplex PCR assay. Processing in the source paper ran as follows. A statistical classification framework was developed to diagnose cytomegalovirus status using the catalog of TCR beta chain sequences. The table was pulled from immuneACCESS by TCRdb, which kept in-frame rearrangements only. Such tables lose some clones; where checked, under half of the loss comes from unresolved V genes, and the rest has no known cause. The V and J calls and the clone size are those of that table, but D and trimming were determined from the DNA. The sample records 150,000 to 250,000 clones, 84% of which are singletons. Around 15% of the sample is in the top ten clones. Donors formed part of the validation cohort, which comprised about 120 subjects and was distinct from the first cohort of 670 or so subjects.

Sequencing used PBMCs. The chain uses TRBV28 and TRBJ2-4; TRBD2 is possibly the D segment (5 matching bases). This clonotype was sampled from a woman in her thirties in good health and CMV-seropositive. The CDR3: CASSYKGVGQYF. The nucleotide sequence is given as TGTGCCAGCAGTTATAAGGGAGTGGGTCAGTACTTC.